This TCR beta chain emerged from a study of blood T cell repertoires in COVID-19. Study context: Spain, Italy and the United States supplied samples that represented acute and convalescent COVID-19. PBMCs, B-cell-depleted T cells, or T cells were the source of the cDNA or gDNA that made up the material.

Authors' analysis steps: Nucleated cell counts were estimated from reference gene primer amplification. Profiled with immunoSEQ multiplex PCR; TCRdb holds only in-frame clones, not every one. The D gene and trimming were derived from the DNA, and the V and J assignments and clone size from that table. The sample yields more than 15,000 clones, approximately 80% seen once. The CDR3 covers 16 residues. Germline V CDR1 and CDR2: LNHNV, YYDKDF (reference sequence). Trimming cost V 0 bases and J 5 bases, with 13 bases left between them. The chain recombines TRBV15 with TRBJ1-4, with a tentative D call TRBD1 (5 bases). Sequenced material: peripheral blood. The TCR originated in an older man with active COVID-19. The CDR3 loop reads CATSREIQAPNEKLFF. Written as DNA, the CDR3 is TGTGCCACCAGCAGAGAAATACAGGCGCCGAATGAAAAACTGTTTTTT.